A single T cell receptor beta chain is shown here with its context. Other DNA sequences in this specimen translate into the identical CDR3. This entry comes from a study of T cell responses to AZD1222 COVID-19 vaccine. The CDR3 consists of 11 residues. Between the trimmed V and J ends, which lost 6 bases and 6 bases, there was a span of 7 bases. Germline CDR1 and CDR2: LGHNT and FRNRAP. Profiled with immunoSEQ multiplex PCR; TCRdb holds only in-frame clones, not every one. Seen here are some 140,000 clones, 70% to 90% observed once, and the top ten hold about 5.9%. V gene TRBV12-5 combines with J gene TRBJ2-3; no clear D gene. The receptor's source is an adult in good health. The input for sequencing was peripheral blood, taken on day 0 of AZD1222 vaccination. In nucleotides, the CDR3 is TGTGCTAGTGGCCTAGGGGATACGCAGTATTTT. This gives the protein CASGLGDTQYF.